These 32 T cell receptor beta chains originate from one sample sequenced in a study of blood T cell repertoires in COVID-19 (dated by TCRdb to 2018 to 2020). Library preparation used the immunoSEQ multiplex PCR assay. Entries here come from immuneACCESS through TCRdb and include only in-frame sequences with V and J called. Some clones fail to appear in such tables; in the studies checked, an unresolved V gene covers under half of the shortfall, and the cause of the remainder is unknown. Present in this sample are around 160,000 clones, 80% to 95% of which were seen just once. The ten largest clones add up to approximately 2% of the sample. Source material: peripheral blood. These receptors originate from a woman in her fifties or sixties with COVID-19, enrolled during active disease.

The V gene is TRBV19, the J gene TRBJ2-2, with 8 bases aligning to TRBD1. In germline, CDR1 is LNHDA, CDR2 SQIVND (reference sequence). This CDR3 has 14 residues. The V segment lost 6 bases and the J segment 5 bases; nucleotides outside the gene matches: 5. The CDR3 here is CASRSGGYTGELFF. CDR3 DNA: TGTGCCAGTAGGTCAGGGGGCTATACCGGGGAGCTGTTTTTT.

The chain is built from TRBV4-2 and TRBJ1-5; TRBD1 matches 7 bases. The CDR3 consists of 14 residues. The V gene end was trimmed by 8 bases and the J gene end by 4 bases; junction bases not matched to a gene: 8. From germline, CDR1 is LGHNA and CDR2 YNFKEQ. CDR3 sequence: CASANRDSNQPQHF. DNA of the CDR3: TGTGCCAGCGCTAACCGGGACAGTAATCAGCCCCAGCATTTT.

This sequence joins TRBV21-1 and TRBJ1-1; the table calls TRBD1, which could not be checked here. TRBV21-1 is given as a pseudogene. The CDR3 runs 17 residues. CDR3 nucleotides: TGTGCCAGCAGCAAATCCCGGGACAGGGAGGCGAACACTGAAGCTTTCTTT. It codes for CASSKSRDREANTEAFF.

This chain's CDR3 is CASSLGTGSPLHF. The DNA of the CDR3 is TGTGCCAGCAGCTTGGGGACAGGCTCACCCCTCCACTTT. V gene TRBV7-9 combines with J gene TRBJ1-6, with TRBD1 matching 8 bases. Germline V gene data show CDR1 as SEHNR and CDR2 as FQNEAQ (reference sequence). Trimming at V came to 3 bases and at J to 10 bases, leaving 2 bases not matched to a gene. The CDR3 consists of 13 residues. Full variable domain (outside the CDR3, taken from reference TRBV7-9 and TRBJ1-6): DTGVSQNPRHKITKRGQNVTFRCDPISEHNRLYWYRQTLGQGPEFLTYFQNEAQLEKSRLLSDRFSAERPKGSFSTLEIQRTEQGDSAMYLCASSLGTGSPLHFGNGTRLTVT.

The chain joins TRBV19 to TRBJ1-1; 9 bases map to TRBD1. V was clipped by 5 bases and J by 4 bases; unmatched bases: 23. Germline V gene lookup returns CDR1 LNHDA and CDR2 SQIVND (reference sequence). The CDR3 contains 20 residues. CDR3 region: CASSLGKGRDRAPRRTEAFF. DNA for the CDR3: TGTGCCAGTAGTCTGGGCAAGGGTCGGGACAGGGCACCCCGACGCACTGAAGCTTTCTTT.

The rearrangement uses TRBV7-2 and TRBJ2-1; the D is unclear. The CDR3 sequence is 13 residues long. V lost 9 bases and J 7 bases, leaving 16 bases between the germline ends. Germline V CDR1 and CDR2: SGHTA, FQGNSA. The CDR3 DNA follows: TGTGCCAGTCGTGTGGGCAATGAAAATGAGCAGTTCTTC. Protein product: CASRVGNENEQFF.

The CDR3 sequence: CSVQGARNYGYTF. The CDR3 DNA reads TGCAGCGTTCAGGGGGCGCGAAACTATGGCTACACCTTC. The gene calls are TRBV29-1 and TRBJ1-2; 8 bases match TRBD1. Per germline, CDR1 SQVTM and CDR2 ANQGSEA. V shed 5 bases, J shed 2 bases, and the junction held 4 bases outside the gene matches. CDR3 size: 13 residues. The whole variable domain, remainder taken from reference TRBV29-1 and TRBJ1-2, is SAVISQKPSRDICQRGTSLTIQCQVDSQVTMMFWYRQQPGQSLTLIATANQGSEATYESGFVIDKFPISRPNLTFSTLTVSNMSPEDSSIYLCSVQGARNYGYTFGSGTRLTVV.

The CDR3 protein is CASSLSDTF. The DNA of the CDR3 is TGTGCCAGCAGCTTATCAGACACCTTC. The rearrangement joins TRBV7-9 to TRBJ1-2; D gene uncertain. The CDR3 contains 9 residues. Per germline, CDR1 SEHNR and CDR2 FQNEAQ (reference sequence). Trimming removed 2 bases at V and 12 bases at J, with 4 bases between.

The chain has TRBV3-1 (or the pseudogene TRBV3-2) and TRBJ2-6, with D possibly TRBD1 on 6 matching bases. The CDR3 extends over 18 amino acids. Germline loops: CDR1 LGHDT, CDR2 YNNKEL (reference sequence). Trimming left V 1 base short and J 0 bases short, with 13 bases between. For the CDR3, the DNA is TGTGCCAGCAGCCAAGTCGACAGGCTCTTCTCTGGGGCCAACGTCCTGACTTTC. Translation gives CASSQVDRLFSGANVLTF.

The V and J genes are TRBV13 and TRBJ1-1; TRBD1 might be the D (5 bases). There are 17 residues in the CDR3. CDR1 PRHDT and CDR2 FYEKMQ come from the germline V gene (reference sequence). Trimming cost V 0 bases and J 5 bases, with 19 bases left between them. The CDR3 region is CASSLGAGRGVSTEAFF. As DNA, the CDR3 is TGTGCCAGCAGCTTAGGCGCGGGGCGGGGAGTTAGTACTGAAGCTTTCTTT.

The gene calls are TRBV10-3 and TRBJ1-6; 11 bases agree with TRBD1. The CDR3 has 19 amino acids. Germline V CDR1 and CDR2: ENHRY, SYGVKD. V was pared by 0 bases and J by 4 bases, with 8 bases of the junction left unmatched. The CDR3 region is CAISESVRTGGLYNSPLHF. The DNA of the CDR3 is TGTGCCATCAGTGAGTCGGTGAGGACAGGGGGCTTATATAATTCACCCCTCCACTTT.

The CDR3 DNA sequence: TGTGCCAGCAGCACGAGACAGGGGACTGGAAACACCATATATTTT. The encoded protein is CASSTRQGTGNTIYF. The chain uses TRBV2 and TRBJ1-3; 8 bases match TRBD1. With V trimmed by 6 bases and J by 2 bases, 6 bases remained unmatched. CDR1 is SNHLY and CDR2 is FYNNEI in the germline V gene. The CDR3 has 15 residues.

The rearrangement joins TRBV4-2 to TRBJ1-2, with 8 positions matching TRBD1. Germline V gene sequence: CDR1 LGHNA, CDR2 YNFKEQ. Trimming took 3 bases from V and 3 from J; bases not matched to a gene: 3. The length of the CDR3 is 14 residues. The CDR3 is CASSQTGEYYGYTF. The CDR3 DNA reads TGTGCCAGCAGCCAGACAGGGGAGTACTATGGCTACACCTTC.

This rearrangement joins TRBV9 to TRBJ2-1; TRBD2 might be the D (5 bases). Germline assignment: CDR1 SGDLS and CDR2 YYNGEE. V shed 3 bases and J shed 9 bases, with 7 bases lying between them. This CDR3 has 11 amino acids. CDR3 in amino acids: CASSEGGEQFF. The CDR3 DNA sequence: TGTGCCAGCAGCGAAGGAGGTGAGCAGTTCTTC. The entire variable domain, with the rest obtained from reference TRBV9 and TRBJ2-1, is as follows: DSGVTQTPKHLITATGQRVTLRCSPRSGDLSVYWYQQSLDQGLQFLIQYYNGEERAKGNILERFSAQQFPDLHSELNLSSLELGDSALYFCASSEGGEQFFGPGTRLTVL.

The chain recombines TRBV19 with TRBJ1-5; D not certain. The CDR3 is 14 amino acids. Germline V lookup: CDR1 LNHDA, CDR2 SQIVND (reference sequence). Trimming removed 2 bases from V and 10 bases from J, with 15 bases in between. Here the CDR3 reads CASSISVSAGPQHF. The CDR3 coding sequence is TGTGCCAGTAGTATATCGGTTAGTGCAGGCCCCCAGCATTTT.

The rearrangement uses TRBV19 and TRBJ1-2, with D hard to call. The CDR3 spans 12 residues. CDR1 is LNHDA and CDR2 is SQIVND in the germline V gene (reference sequence). The ends were cut back, 4 bases at V and 2 bases at J, with 5 bases in the middle. CDR3 protein: CASSRSNYGYTF. The DNA of the CDR3 is TGTGCCAGTAGTAGGAGCAACTATGGCTACACCTTC.

There are a few counts of this clone. This chain uses TRBV5-4 with TRBJ2-5, with TRBD2 matching over 9 bases. The trim removed 4 bases at V and 0 bases at J, leaving 16 bases unmatched. This CDR3 is built from 19 residues. In germline, CDR1 is SGHNT, CDR2 YYREEE (reference sequence). CDR3 loop: CASSDGLGAGGLYQETQYF. In DNA, the CDR3 is TGTGCCAGCAGCGACGGACTTGGAGCGGGGGGATTGTACCAAGAGACCCAGTACTTC.

Turning to this clone: Other DNA sequences in this sample translate to the same CDR3. This sequence joins TRBV19 and TRBJ1-1, with a possible D match to TRBD1 (5 bases). The germline V gene encodes CDR1 LNHDA and CDR2 SQIVND (reference sequence). Trimming stripped 4 bases from V and 0 bases from J, with 9 bases between. The CDR3 length is 14 residues. The CDR3 protein is CASSTQGMNTEAFF. In DNA, the CDR3 is TGTGCCAGTAGTACTCAGGGCATGAACACTGAAGCTTTCTTT.

The chain carries TRBV10-3 and TRBJ1-3; D gene unclear. Germline V lookup: CDR1 ENHRY, CDR2 SYGVKD. Trimming took 0 bases from V and 1 from J, leaving 16 bases between them. There are 18 residues in the CDR3. The chain's CDR3 is CAISESIGVAASGNTIYF. CDR3 nucleotide sequence: TGTGCCATCAGTGAGTCGATAGGTGTAGCGGCATCTGGAAACACCATATATTTT.

V gene TRBV7-2 combines with J gene TRBJ1-1; 7 bases line up with TRBD1. J lost 0 bases, V lost 2 bases, and 3 bases had no gene match. In germline, CDR1 is SGHTA, CDR2 FQGNSA. This CDR3 spans 15 amino acids. The CDR3 loop reads CASSLTGQMNTEAFF. CDR3 nucleotide sequence: TGTGCCAGCAGCTTAACGGGACAGATGAACACTGAAGCTTTCTTT.

This clone is a singleton in its sample. A junction boundary mismatches the germline segment, possibly from a read error. V gene TRBV9 combines with J gene TRBJ2-7; 7 bases agree with TRBD1. This CDR3 spans 13 amino acids. CDR1 is SGDLS and CDR2 is YYNGEE in the germline V gene. CDR3 in DNA: TGTGCCGGCAGCCGGGACAGAGACTACGAGCAGTACTTC. This gives the protein CAGSRDRDYEQYF.

V gene TRBV27 combines with J gene TRBJ1-2; 10 bases are a match to TRBD1. The CDR3 extends over 15 amino acids. Germline V lookup: CDR1 MNHEY, CDR2 SMNVEV (reference sequence). Germline trimming cut 5 bases from V and 3 bases from J; bases unmatched to any gene: 6. CDR3 residues: CASSSWTGGDYGYTF. The CDR3, as DNA: TGTGCCAGCAGTAGCTGGACAGGGGGTGACTATGGCTACACCTTC.

The CDR3 DNA follows: TGTGCCAGCAGTTACTCCCGGGACAGGGGTGACGAGCAGTACTTC. This translates into CASSYSRDRGDEQYF. The V gene is TRBV6-7, the J gene TRBJ2-7, with 10 bases fitting TRBD1. TRBV6-7 is assigned to the ORF class and has an uncertain function. CDR3 length: 15 residues. The J segment lost 5 bases and the V segment lost 0 bases, leaving 4 bases of the junction unmatched.

The chain couples TRBV7-3 to TRBJ1-2; D is perhaps TRBD1 (6 bases). CDR3 length: 16 amino acids. Trimming removed 2 bases at V and 6 bases at J, with 19 bases between. CDR1 SGHTA and CDR2 FQGTGA come from the germline V gene. The CDR3 sequence: CASSLDPMGARDGYTF. In DNA form, the CDR3 reads TGTGCCAGCAGCTTAGACCCGATGGGGGCGCGGGATGGCTACACCTTC.

The chain recombines TRBV7-9 with TRBJ2-7; a weak D match, TRBD2 (5 bases). The CDR3 runs 12 residues. The germline gives CDR1 SEHNR, CDR2 FQNEAQ (reference sequence). V was pared by 5 bases and J by 5 bases, with 10 bases between. This CDR3 reads CASSPTGNEQYF. The CDR3 nucleotides read TGTGCCAGCAGCCCCACGGGGAACGAGCAGTACTTC.

The rearrangement joins TRBV6-5 to TRBJ1-1; no reliable D call. The V end was cut by 2 bases, the J end by 0 bases, with 13 bases between. Germline lookup yields CDR1 MNHEY and CDR2 SVGAGI. The CDR3 runs 16 residues. In DNA form, the CDR3 reads TGTGCCAGCAGTTACCGGCAGGCGCCCGTGAACACTGAAGCTTTCTTT. Its translation is CASSYRQAPVNTEAFF.

The CDR3 sequence: CASSQEDSYFTEAFF. As DNA, the CDR3 is TGTGCCAGCAGCCAGGAGGACAGCTACTTCACTGAAGCTTTCTTT. The J gene is TRBJ1-1, the V gene TRBV4-2; D is perhaps TRBD1 (6 bases). Between the trimmed V and J ends, which lost 3 bases and 4 bases, there was a span of 15 bases. This CDR3 contains 15 residues. Per the germline V gene, CDR1 is LGHNA and CDR2 is YNFKEQ.

The chain couples TRBV27 to TRBJ2-7; 8 bases match TRBD2. V trimming: 4 bases; J trimming: 6 bases; junction bases outside the gene matches: 8. Germline loops: CDR1 MNHEY, CDR2 SMNVEV (reference sequence). This CDR3 spans 14 amino acids. CDR3 residues: CASSSGGAWGEQYF. CDR3 coding DNA: TGTGCCAGCAGTTCGGGGGGGGCGTGGGGCGAGCAGTACTTC.

This rearrangement joins TRBV7-3 to TRBJ1-3; no definite D call. V dropped 4 bases and J dropped 0 bases, with 4 bases sitting between them. The CDR3 extends over 13 amino acids. The germline V gene has CDR1 SGHTA and CDR2 FQGTGA. CDR3 sequence (DNA): TGTGCCAGCAGCTCTACCTCTGGAAACACCATATATTTT. The encoded protein is CASSSTSGNTIYF.

This clone was seen a single time. The rearrangement joins TRBV27 to TRBJ1-5; a weak D match, TRBD1 (5 bases). Trimming took off 5 bases at V and 3 bases at J, with 17 bases between the two ends. The CDR3 totals 16 residues. In germline, CDR1 is MNHEY, CDR2 SMNVEV (reference sequence). Written as DNA, the CDR3 is TGTGCCAGCAGTCCGACAGCTACAGCGTTCAATCAGCCCCAGCATTTT. Translating it yields CASSPTATAFNQPQHF.

The genes are TRBV11-3 and TRBJ2-5; 10 nucleotides line up with TRBD1. Germline V lookup: CDR1 SGHNT, CDR2 YENEEA. Trimming cost V 5 bases and J 1 base; bases outside gene matches: 4. The CDR3 has 15 residues. The CDR3 here is CASSVGQGVQETQYF. The CDR3 nucleotides are TGTGCCAGCAGCGTCGGACAGGGGGTCCAAGAGACCCAGTACTTC.

The V gene is TRBV4-1, the J gene TRBJ2-7, with D possibly being TRBD1 (5 bases). This CDR3 contains 15 residues. CDR1 and CDR2 from the germline V gene are MGHRA and YSYEKL. V lost 0 bases, J lost 3 bases, and 12 bases lay in between. CDR3 protein: CASSQDNRLVYEQYF. CDR3 sequence (DNA): TGCGCCAGCAGCCAAGATAACAGGTTAGTCTACGAGCAGTACTTC.